This T cell receptor (beta chain) was obtained from a study of blood T cell repertoires in COVID-19. Study details: The United States, Italy and Spain were the sources of the acute and convalescent COVID-19 samples. T cells, B-cell-depleted T cells, or PBMCs provided the cDNA or gDNA that served as material.

This CDR3 is built from 17 residues. Trimming cost V 1 base and J 4 bases; bases outside gene matches: 7. Germline loops: CDR1 MGHRA, CDR2 YSYEKL. Cohorts were determined from participant-reported clinical history. The assay was immunoSEQ multiplex PCR, and TCRdb's table has in-frame clones only and misses some. The sample has almost 350,000 clones, around nine tenths seen once; the top ten hold 1%. Sequencing was performed on PBMCs or T cells enriched from blood (not recorded which). The sequence came from a woman in her 30s who had been exposed to COVID-19. This chain links TRBV4-1 with TRBJ2-5; 12 bases fit TRBD1. The CDR3 DNA sequence: TGCGCCAGCAGCCAAGGAGGGGGGACAGGGGGCGGAGAGACCCAGTACTTC. Residues: CASSQGGGTGGGETQYF.